Below are 2 T cell receptor beta chains sequenced from a single sample in a study of shared clonotypes between healthy human individuals. Method: immunoSEQ multiplex PCR; TCRdb's copy keeps in-frame clones and lacks some. The table shows approximately 2.5 million clones, with 90% to 95% occurring only once. Sequencing input: naive CD4+ T cells from PBMCs. Subset meaning: CD45RA+ positively selected. Receptor source: a young man in good health. Some clones in this sample may be carry-over from other donors' samples.

The rearrangement joins TRBV6-1 to TRBJ1-2, with D perhaps matching TRBD1 (5 bases). Germline V lookup: CDR1 MNHNS, CDR2 SASEGT. The CDR3 has 17 residues. With 4 bases removed from V and 5 bases from J, the gap between germline ends came to 23 bases. CDR3 coding DNA: TGTGCCAGCAGTGGGATGACTGGGGGGGGGAGGGCTTATGGCTACACCTTC. Translated: CASSGMTGGGRAYGYTF.

The rearrangement links TRBV10-3 to TRBJ2-7, with a possible D match to TRBD2 (6 bases). Trimming shortened V by 5 bases and J by 0 bases, and 20 bases separated the two germline ends. This CDR3 spans 17 amino acids. Germline V lookup: CDR1 ENHRY, CDR2 SYGVKD. The CDR3 DNA is TGTGCCATCAGTCCAGCGGATGCGGGACCGAGCTCCTACGAGCAGTACTTC. Its translation is CAISPADAGPSSYEQYF.